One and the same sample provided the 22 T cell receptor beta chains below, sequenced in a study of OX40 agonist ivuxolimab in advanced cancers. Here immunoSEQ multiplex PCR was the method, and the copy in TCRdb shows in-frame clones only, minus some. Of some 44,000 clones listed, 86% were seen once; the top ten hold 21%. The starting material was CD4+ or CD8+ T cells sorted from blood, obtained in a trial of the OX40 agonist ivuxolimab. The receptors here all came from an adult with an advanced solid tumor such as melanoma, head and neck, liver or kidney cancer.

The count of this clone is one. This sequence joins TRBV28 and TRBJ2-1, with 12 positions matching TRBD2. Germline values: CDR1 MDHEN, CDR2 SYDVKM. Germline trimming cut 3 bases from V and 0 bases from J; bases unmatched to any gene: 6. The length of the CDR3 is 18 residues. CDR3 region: CASSFLTSGGFSYNEQFF. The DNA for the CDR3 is TGTGCCAGCAGTTTTTTGACTAGCGGGGGTTTCTCCTACAATGAGCAGTTCTTC.

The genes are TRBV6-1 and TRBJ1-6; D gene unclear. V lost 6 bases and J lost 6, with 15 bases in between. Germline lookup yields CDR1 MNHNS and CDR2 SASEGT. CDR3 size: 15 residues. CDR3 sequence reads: CASSEMGPSNSPLHF. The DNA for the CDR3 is TGTGCCAGCAGCGAAATGGGCCCGAGTAATTCACCCCTCCACTTT.

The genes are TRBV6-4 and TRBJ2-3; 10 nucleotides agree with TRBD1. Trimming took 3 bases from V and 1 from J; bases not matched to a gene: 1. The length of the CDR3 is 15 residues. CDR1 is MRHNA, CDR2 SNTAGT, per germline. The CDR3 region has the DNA TGTGCCAGCAGTGAGGGGACAGGGGGCACAGATACGCAGTATTTT. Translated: CASSEGTGGTDTQYF.

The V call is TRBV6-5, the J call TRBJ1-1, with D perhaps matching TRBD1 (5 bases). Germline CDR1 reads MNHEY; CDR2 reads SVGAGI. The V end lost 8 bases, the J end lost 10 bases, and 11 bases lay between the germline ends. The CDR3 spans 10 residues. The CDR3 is CASGHGGAFF. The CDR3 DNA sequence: TGTGCCAGCGGGCACGGGGGAGCTTTCTTT.

DNA of the CDR3: TGTGCCAGCAGCGCCGTGGGTGGGGGGCCCAACTCTGGGGCCAACGTCCTGACTTTC. Protein product: CASSAVGGGPNSGANVLTF. This sequence joins TRBV9 and TRBJ2-6; D is possibly TRBD1 or TRBD2 (6 bases each). This CDR3 region has 19 residues. V was clipped by 3 bases and J by 0 bases, with 19 bases between them. Germline V lookup: CDR1 SGDLS, CDR2 YYNGEE.

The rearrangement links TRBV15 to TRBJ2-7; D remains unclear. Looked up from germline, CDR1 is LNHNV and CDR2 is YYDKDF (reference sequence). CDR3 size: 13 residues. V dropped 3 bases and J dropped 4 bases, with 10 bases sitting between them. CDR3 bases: TGTGCCACCAGCAGCCGTTCCTCGTACGAGCAGTACGTC. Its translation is CATSSRSSYEQYV.

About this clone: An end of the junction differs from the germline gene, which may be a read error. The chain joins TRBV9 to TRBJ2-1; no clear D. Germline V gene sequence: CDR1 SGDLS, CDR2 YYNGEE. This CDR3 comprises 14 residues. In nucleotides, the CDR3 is TGTGCCAGCAGCTCTCTGGGCTCCAACAATGAGCAGTTCTTC. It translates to CASSSLGSNNEQFF.

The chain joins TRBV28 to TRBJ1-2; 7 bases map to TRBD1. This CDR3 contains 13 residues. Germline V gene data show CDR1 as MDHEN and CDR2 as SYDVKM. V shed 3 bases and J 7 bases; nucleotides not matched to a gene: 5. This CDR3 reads CASSLGQRGGYTF. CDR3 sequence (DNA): TGTGCCAGCAGTTTGGGACAGCGTGGTGGCTACACCTTC.

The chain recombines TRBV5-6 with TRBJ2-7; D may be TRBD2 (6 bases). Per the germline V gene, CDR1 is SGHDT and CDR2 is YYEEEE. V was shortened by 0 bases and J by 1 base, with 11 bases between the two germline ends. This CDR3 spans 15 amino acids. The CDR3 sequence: CASSLELEGSYEQYF. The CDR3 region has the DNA TGTGCCAGCAGCTTGGAGTTGGAGGGGTCCTACGAGCAGTACTTC.

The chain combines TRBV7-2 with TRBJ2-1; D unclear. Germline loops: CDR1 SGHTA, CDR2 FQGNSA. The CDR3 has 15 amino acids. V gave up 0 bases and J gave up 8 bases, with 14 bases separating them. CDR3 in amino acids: CASSLAGVDQYEQFF. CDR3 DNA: TGTGCCAGCAGCTTAGCTGGAGTGGACCAATATGAGCAGTTCTTC. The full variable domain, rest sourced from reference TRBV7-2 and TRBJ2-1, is GAGVSQSPSNKVTEKGKDVELRCDPISGHTALYWYRQSLGQGLEFLIYFQGNSAPDKSGLPSDRFSAERTGGSVSTLTIQRTQQEDSAVYLCASSLAGVDQYEQFFGPGTRLTVL.

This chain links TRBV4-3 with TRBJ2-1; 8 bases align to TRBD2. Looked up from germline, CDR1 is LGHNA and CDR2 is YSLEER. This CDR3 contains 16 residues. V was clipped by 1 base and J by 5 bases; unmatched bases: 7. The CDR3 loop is CASSQGTGGADNEQFF. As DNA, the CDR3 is TGCGCCAGCAGCCAAGGGACGGGGGGGGCTGACAATGAGCAGTTCTTC.

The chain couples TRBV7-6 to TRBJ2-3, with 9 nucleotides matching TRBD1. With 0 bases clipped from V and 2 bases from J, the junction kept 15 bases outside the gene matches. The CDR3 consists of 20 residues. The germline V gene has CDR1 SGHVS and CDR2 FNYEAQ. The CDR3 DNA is TGTGCCAGCAGCTTAGCCCCGGACAGGGGACAGGGAATTTTCACAGATACGCAGTATTTT. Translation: CASSLAPDRGQGIFTDTQYF.

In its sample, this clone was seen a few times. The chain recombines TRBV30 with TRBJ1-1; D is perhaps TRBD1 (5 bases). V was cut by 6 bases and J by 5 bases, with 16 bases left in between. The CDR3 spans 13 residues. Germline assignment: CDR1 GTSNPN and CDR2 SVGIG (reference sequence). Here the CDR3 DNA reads TGTGCCTGTTCAAGGGGCCTGGGAACTGAAGCTTTCTTT. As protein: CACSRGLGTEAFF. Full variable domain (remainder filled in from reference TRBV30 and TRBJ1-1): SQTIHQWPATLVQPVGSPLSLECTVEGTSNPNLYWYRQAAGRGLQLLFYSVGIGQISSEVPQNLSASRPQDRQFILSSKKLLLSDSGFYLCACSRGLGTEAFFGQGTRLTVV.

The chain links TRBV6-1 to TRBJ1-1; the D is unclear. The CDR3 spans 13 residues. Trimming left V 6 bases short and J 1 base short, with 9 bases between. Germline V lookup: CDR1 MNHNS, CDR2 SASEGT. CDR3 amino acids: CASRPNKNTEAFF. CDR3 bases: TGTGCCAGCAGGCCGAACAAGAACACTGAAGCTTTCTTT.

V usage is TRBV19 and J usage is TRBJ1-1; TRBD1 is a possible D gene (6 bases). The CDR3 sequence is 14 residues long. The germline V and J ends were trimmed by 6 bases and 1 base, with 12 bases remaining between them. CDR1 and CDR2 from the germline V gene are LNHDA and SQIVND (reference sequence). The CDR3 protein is CASSPGHSNTEAFF. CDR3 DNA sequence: TGTGCCAGTAGCCCGGGACACTCGAACACTGAAGCTTTCTTT.

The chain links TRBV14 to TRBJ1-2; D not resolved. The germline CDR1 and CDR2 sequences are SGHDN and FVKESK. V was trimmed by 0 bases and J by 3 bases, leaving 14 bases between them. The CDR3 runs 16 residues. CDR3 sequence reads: CASSQDRQVYYYGYTF. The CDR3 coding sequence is TGTGCCAGCAGCCAAGATCGGCAGGTCTACTACTATGGCTACACCTTC.

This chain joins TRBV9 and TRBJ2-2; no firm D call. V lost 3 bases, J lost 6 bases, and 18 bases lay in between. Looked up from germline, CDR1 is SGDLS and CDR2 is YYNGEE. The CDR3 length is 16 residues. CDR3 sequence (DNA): TGTGCCAGCAGCGGAGGTATCGATAGAGGAGCCGGGGAGCTGTTTTTT. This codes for CASSGGIDRGAGELFF.

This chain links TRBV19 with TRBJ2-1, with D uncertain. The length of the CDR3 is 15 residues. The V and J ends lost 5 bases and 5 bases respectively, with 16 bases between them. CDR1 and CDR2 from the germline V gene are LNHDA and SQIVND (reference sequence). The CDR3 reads CASSPQTTYNNEQFF. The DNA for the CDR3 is TGTGCCAGTAGTCCTCAAACTACCTATAACAATGAGCAGTTCTTC. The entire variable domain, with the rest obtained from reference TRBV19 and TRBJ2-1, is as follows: DGGITQSPKYLFRKEGQNVTLSCEQNLNHDAMYWYRQDPGQGLRLIYYSQIVNDFQKGDIAEGYSVSREKKESFPLTVTSAQKNPTAFYLCASSPQTTYNNEQFFGPGTRLTVL.

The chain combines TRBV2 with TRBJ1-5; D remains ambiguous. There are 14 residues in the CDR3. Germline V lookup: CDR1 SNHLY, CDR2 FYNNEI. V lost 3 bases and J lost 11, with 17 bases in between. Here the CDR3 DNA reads TGTGCCAGCAGTGAGAGGCAGGCCGTCGAAGCCCAGCATTTT. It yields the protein CASSERQAVEAQHF.

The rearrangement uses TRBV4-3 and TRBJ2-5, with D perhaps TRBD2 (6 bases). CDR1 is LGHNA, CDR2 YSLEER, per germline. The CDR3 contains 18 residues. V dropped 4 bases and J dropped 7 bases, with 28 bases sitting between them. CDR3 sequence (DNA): TGCGCCAGCAGCCCCGCGGGGCGGTCGGTGGGCCCTACTGGGACCCAGTACTTC. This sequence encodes CASSPAGRSVGPTGTQYF.

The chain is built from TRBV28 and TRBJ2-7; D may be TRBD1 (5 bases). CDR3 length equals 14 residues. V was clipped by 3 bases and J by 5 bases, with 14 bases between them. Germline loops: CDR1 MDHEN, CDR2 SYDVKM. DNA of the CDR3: TGTGCCAGCAGTTTCAGGGAACTGGGCCACGAGCAGTACTTC. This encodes CASSFRELGHEQYF.

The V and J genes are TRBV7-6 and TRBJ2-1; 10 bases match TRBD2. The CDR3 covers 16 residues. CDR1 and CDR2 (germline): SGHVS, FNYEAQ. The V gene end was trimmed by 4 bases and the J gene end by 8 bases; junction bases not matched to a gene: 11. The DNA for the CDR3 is TGTGCCAGCAGCTCATCTGCTAGCGGGGGCAGGCATGAGCAGTTCTTC. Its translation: CASSSSASGGRHEQFF.